This T cell receptor beta chain was retrieved from a study of shared clonotypes between healthy human individuals (dated by TCRdb to about 2020). Regarding the complete study: The cohort comprised a couple of women and a few men aged 18 to 49 years. Per donor, three plates each were used for CD4 naive and CD4 memory, two for CD8 naive, and one for CD8 memory. The study deeply sequenced blood TCR repertoires of about 5 healthy adults to estimate repertoire size and the extent of clonotype sharing between individuals. To increase sequencing depth and limit assay-specific biases, TCR repertoire library preparation and sequencing were carried out by different laboratories using diverse techniques. Each donor's leukapheresis produced roughly between about 0.8 and 8.9 billion PBMCs.

Overall results and qualifications from the work: Rarefaction of sorted-subset datasets indicated incomplete sequencing despite the large sequencing depth. Sampling was restricted to blood, and TCR repertoires in tissues likely differ from the TCR repertoires found in blood. Roughly 5% of naive CD4, 3% to 4% of naive CD8, around 2.3% of memory CD4, and roughly 0.4% of memory CD8 clonotypes were shared across several donors. Pairwise subsampling led to the expectation that sequencing depth would affect the degree of clonotype sharing among donors. The genetic and exposure-history diversity represented was limited by the small number of donors. Estimated clonotype richness was generally larger for naive than for memory subsets. Clonotypes shared by all four sorted-subset donors showed higher generation probabilities than non-shared clonotypes.

Regarding this clone: The antigen it binds to is not known. No per-base quality is available; no much larger clone lies one base away.

Healthy HIV-negative adults with no recently reported acute infections or vaccinations were included as donors. Every donor was a Caucasian adult residing in Nashville, Tennessee, USA. CD4+ T cells were enriched by magnetic negative selection; naive cells were then positively selected on CD45RA, and the negative fraction formed the memory subset. After blood collection by leukapheresis, PBMCs were isolated using Ficoll-Histopaque density gradient centrifugation and then cryopreserved in the vapor phase of liquid nitrogen. Analytical flow cytometry was used to check the purity and quantity of every magnetically sorted T cell population. From each sorted fraction, genomic DNA was isolated and quantified by UV absorbance on a Nanodrop 2000c. CDR1 and CDR2 were assigned from the germline V gene as SGDLS and YYNGEE. There are 15 amino acids in the CDR3, from cysteine to phenylalanine inclusive. Of all the DNA, just the CDR3 is kept, 45 bases in frame from base 1. Cut back by 0 bases and 7 bases, the V and J ends lie 11 bases apart.

TCR CDR3 regions were amplified from genomic DNA by multiplex PCR using the deep immunoSEQ assay. Extracted genomic DNA from each cell subset was spread evenly across all wells of several immunoSEQ 96-well plates, with each plate serving as a replicate. Each replicate PCR for sorted subsets received roughly 0.2 ug genomic DNA, equal to 28,000 or so T cell genomes. The purified libraries were quantified using a Qubit 3.0 fluorometer, sized with a Bioanalyzer 2100, and then quantified again using the KAPA Library Quantification kit. Every immunoSEQ 96-well plate was sequenced on a separate single-read 150-cycle Illumina NextSeq 550 flow cell. On the study's bioinformatics: The immunoSEQ output contained only junctional sequences without quality scores, so filtering could not match that applied to full-length reads. Sequences were annotated with PyIR, a Python wrapper for IgBLAST v1.9, and V/J genes and CDR3 were assigned using IMGT germline references. Reads were removed for weak V/J assignments (E-value above 1e-6), missing CDR3, stop codons, out-of-frame junctions, or ambiguous translated residues. V3J clonotypes were defined as sequences sharing an identical inferred V gene, J gene, and CDR3 amino acid sequence. Percentage overlap between repertoires was calculated by dividing the number of shared unique clonotypes by the size of the smaller repertoire. Three approaches were used to assess repertoire richness: RTK rarefaction, the Chao1 estimator, and Recon v2.1 estimates of unobserved clonotypes. Generation probabilities were computed with OLGA for all TCRbeta clonotypes obtained by the gDNA method from several donors. TCRdb retrieved this table from immuneACCESS and kept in-frame rearrangements only. Not all clones are present; in checked studies, unresolved V genes account for under half, and no reason is known for the remainder. V and J calls and clone size are as listed in that table; D and trimming were resolved from the DNA. Present in this sample are fewer than 1.4 million clones, approximately 80% of which were seen just once. The ten top clones hold around 0.61% of the sample.

The TCR was taken from a man aged 18-30 years in good health. Some clones in this sample may be carry-over from other donors' samples. Rearrangement joined TRBV9 to TRBJ2-6; no D segment can be confidently identified. Sequenced material: memory CD4+ T cells from PBMCs. This specimen's cell subset or site label, per the study, means: CD45RA-negative fraction. The base sequence is TGTGCCAGCAGCGTAGACTATGGGGTAGCCAACGTCCTGACTTTC. The translation is CASSVDYGVANVLTF.